Listed below are T cell receptor beta chains from one sample, sequenced in a study of blood T cell repertoires in COVID-19. The repertoire was sequenced with immunoSEQ multiplex PCR; TCRdb's copy has only in-frame clones and lacks some. The sample consists of around 150,000 clones, around 84% of them appearing once. The specimen was PBMCs or T cells enriched from blood (not recorded which). Receptor source: a man in his forties or fifties who had recovered from COVID-19. Each CDR3 is given with its conserved first and last residue. A D gene is named only where the DNA matches it firmly. The size entry is marked missing in some rows and otherwise reads once, few, many or a size class.

size | J | V | D | CDR3 | DNA
- | TRBJ1-1 | TRBV21-1 | - | CASSRPRGMDTEAFF | TGTGCCAGCAGCCGCCCTCGGGGGATGGACACTGAAGCTTTCTTT
- | TRBJ1-4 | TRBV19 | - | CASMRTGEKLFF | TGTGCCAGTATGAGAACGGGTGAAAAACTGTTTTTT
once | TRBJ2-7 | TRBV12-3/TRBV12-4 | TRBD1 | CASSLGQAGEQYF | TGTGCCAGCTCATTGGGACAGGCCGGCGAGCAGTACTTC
- | TRBJ2-1 | TRBV5-1 | TRBD1 | CASSLAYGQGYNEQFF | TGCGCCAGCAGCTTGGCCTACGGACAGGGGTACAATGAGCAGTTCTTC
- | TRBJ2-5 | TRBV14 | - | CASSQAGQWTQYF | TGTGCCAGCAGCCAAGCGGGTCAGTGGACCCAGTACTTC
- | TRBJ2-3 | TRBV2 | TRBD1 | CASSATGAHTDTQYF | TGTGCCAGCAGTGCCACAGGGGCCCACACAGATACGCAGTATTTT
- | TRBJ1-6 | TRBV2 | TRBD1 | CASRRDRVIDSPLHF | TGTGCCAGCAGAAGGGACAGGGTAATCGATTCACCCCTCCACTTT
- | TRBJ1-2 | TRBV6-1 | - | CASSEAAGNYGYTF | TGTGCCAGCAGTGAAGCCGCAGGGAACTATGGCTACACCTTC
- | TRBJ1-1 | TRBV30 | - | CAWRSGMNTEAFF | TGTGCCTGGAGATCAGGGATGAACACTGAAGCTTTCTTT
- | TRBJ2-3 | TRBV5-5 | TRBD2 | CASSLSLVPRGGQDTQYF | TGTGCCAGCAGCTTGAGTCTAGTTCCCCGGGGGGGCCAAGATACGCAGTATTTT
few | TRBJ2-1 | TRBV5-4 | TRBD2 | CASTGTSGGYNEQFF | TGTGCCAGCACTGGGACTAGCGGGGGCTACAATGAGCAGTTCTTC
- | TRBJ1-3 | TRBV2 | - | CASSEAPPGAAGNTIYF | TGTGCCAGCAGTGAAGCCCCCCCAGGGGCGGCTGGAAACACCATATATTTT
- | TRBJ2-2 | TRBV27 | - | CASRRHAPNTGELFF | TGTGCCAGCAGGCGGCATGCTCCGAACACCGGGGAGCTGTTTTTT
- | TRBJ1-4 | TRBV6-6 | - | CASSYSRDRTNEKLFF | TGTGCCAGCAGTTACTCGCGGGACCGAACTAATGAAAAACTGTTTTTT
- | TRBJ2-7 | TRBV15 | TRBD2 | CATSRDLASGGHSYEQYF | TGTGCCACCAGCAGAGATCTGGCTAGCGGGGGGCACTCCTACGAGCAGTACTTC
- | TRBJ1-6 | TRBV6-4 | - | CASSETGASPLHF | TGTGCCAGCAGTGAAACAGGTGCCTCACCCCTCCACTTT
- | TRBJ2-3 | TRBV7-2 | TRBD2 | CASSLPAGVADTQYF | TGTGCCAGCAGCTTACCAGCGGGGGTTGCAGATACGCAGTATTTT
- | TRBJ2-5 | TRBV7-2 | - | CASSPGSGETQYF | TGTGCCAGCAGCCCCGGCTCAGGGGAGACCCAGTACTTC
many | TRBJ1-2 | TRBV11-3 | - | CASSLEGRAGNYGYTF | TGTGCCAGCAGCCTGGAGGGACGGGCGGGGAACTATGGCTACACCTTC
- | TRBJ2-2 | TRBV7-2 | TRBD2 | CASSYPGTSGGGNTGELFF | TGTGCCAGCAGCTACCCCGGGACTAGCGGGGGGGGAAACACCGGGGAGCTGTTTTTT
once | TRBJ1-2 | TRBV6-9 | - | CASSYLGTPTDGYTF | TGTGCCAGCAGTTACCTCGGGACACCGACCGATGGCTACACCTTC
- | TRBJ2-1 | TRBV2 | - | CASRADGGNEQFF | TGTGCCAGCAGAGCCGACGGAGGCAATGAGCAGTTCTTC
- | TRBJ1-2 | TRBV7-2 | TRBD1 | CASSLAGGNGYTF | TGTGCCAGCAGCTTAGCAGGGGGCAATGGCTACACCTTC
- | TRBJ1-2 | TRBV18 | - | CASSPRDGGSYGYTF | TGTGCCAGCTCACCACGTGACGGGGGATCCTATGGCTACACCTTC
- | TRBJ2-7 | TRBV6-5 | TRBD1 | CASSPKQGAAYEQYF | TGTGCCAGCAGCCCCAAACAGGGGGCGGCCTACGAGCAGTACTTC
- | TRBJ2-2 | TRBV6-5 | - | CAVRGVSNTGELFF | TGTGCCGTCAGGGGGGTATCTAACACCGGGGAGCTGTTTTTT
- | TRBJ1-3 | TRBV21-1 | - | CASIGTGAVCKANTIYF | TGTGCCAGCATCGGGACAGGGGCAGTTTGTAAGGCGAACACCATATATTTT
- | TRBJ2-2 | TRBV5-1 | - | CASSLEGHKNTGELFF | TGCGCCAGCAGCTTGGAGGGACATAAGAACACCGGGGAGCTGTTTTTT
- | TRBJ1-2 | TRBV5-8 | - | CASSEVPGWLDSNYGYTF | TGTGCCAGCAGCGAGGTCCCTGGGTGGTTGGACTCTAACTATGGCTACACCTTC
once | TRBJ2-5 | TRBV10-3 | TRBD1 | CAISDNRGETQYF | TGTGCCATCAGTGATAACAGGGGAGAGACCCAGTACTTC
- | TRBJ2-3 | TRBV5-5 | TRBD2 | CASSLGGARGDTQYF | TGTGCCAGCAGCCTCGGGGGGGCCAGAGGAGATACGCAGTATTTT
- | TRBJ2-7 | TRBV7-2 | TRBD2 | CASSLSVAGGPYEQYF | TGTGCCAGCAGCTTATCGGTAGCGGGGGGGCCCTACGAGCAGTACTTC
many | TRBJ1-3 | TRBV11-3 | TRBD1 | CASSSPGQGFGNTIYF | TGTGCCAGCAGCTCCCCGGGACAGGGGTTTGGAAACACCATATATTTT
- | TRBJ2-3 | TRBV6-2/TRBV6-3 | - | CASSYWGGSDTQYF | TGTGCCAGCAGTTACTGGGGCGGTTCAGATACGCAGTATTTT
- | TRBJ1-2 | TRBV15 | - | CATSRTILGGARGYTF | TGTGCCACCAGCAGAACAATACTCGGGGGGGCGCGAGGCTACACCTTC
- | TRBJ1-2 | TRBV5-8 | - | CASSGTGYGYTF | TGTGCCAGCAGCGGTACAGGGTATGGCTACACCTTC
- | TRBJ2-3 | TRBV5-4 | TRBD2 | CASSLSGGAIDTQYF | TGTGCCAGCAGCCTTAGCGGGGGGGCAATAGATACGCAGTATTTT
- | TRBJ2-7 | TRBV14 | - | CASSQDGRGSEQYF | TGTGCCAGCAGCCAAGATGGTAGGGGAAGCGAGCAGTACTTC
- | TRBJ2-2 | TRBV29-1 | TRBD1 | CSVGTGRRAGELFF | TGCAGCGTGGGGACAGGGAGGCGGGCCGGGGAGCTGTTTTTT
- | TRBJ1-1 | TRBV12-3/TRBV12-4 | TRBD1 | CASSQQGGTEAFF | TGTGCCAGCAGTCAACAGGGGGGCACTGAAGCTTTCTTT
- | TRBJ1-2 | TRBV10-3 | - | CAIMYNTGGNYGYTF | TGTGCCATCATGTATAATACAGGCGGTAACTATGGCTACACCTTC
- | TRBJ2-7 | TRBV15 | - | CATSRSTLAGQTYEQYF | TGTGCCACCAGCAGAAGCACTTTAGCGGGACAGACCTACGAGCAGTACTTC
- | TRBJ1-4 | TRBV6-5 | - | CASRKTGTNPEKLFF | TGTGCCAGCAGGAAAACCGGGACTAACCCTGAAAAACTGTTTTTT
- | TRBJ1-4 | TRBV4-3 | TRBD1 | CASSQYRTGGAGTNEKLFF | TGCGCCAGCAGCCAGTATAGGACAGGGGGCGCGGGAACTAATGAAAAACTGTTTTTT
- | TRBJ1-4 | TRBV20-1 | - | CSASRQGNEKLFF | TGCAGTGCTAGTAGGCAGGGAAATGAAAAACTGTTTTTT
- | TRBJ2-2 | TRBV18 | TRBD1 | CASSSGQVTGELFF | TGTGCCAGCTCCTCGGGACAGGTGACCGGGGAGCTGTTTTTT
- | TRBJ1-2 | TRBV5-8 | TRBD1 | CASSLVQGGANYGYTF | TGTGCCAGCAGCTTGGTGCAGGGGGGAGCTAACTATGGCTACACCTTC